This TCR beta chain is drawn from a study of OX40 agonist ivuxolimab in advanced cancers. The assay was immunoSEQ multiplex PCR, and TCRdb's table has in-frame clones only and misses some. The sample holds roughly 48,000 clones, approximately 84% seen once. J was trimmed by 4 bases and V by 4 bases; bases with no gene match: 7. The CDR3 is made up of 14 amino acids. Germline CDR1 and CDR2: GTSNPN and SVGIG (reference sequence). The TCR comes from an adult with an advanced solid tumor such as melanoma, head and neck, liver or kidney cancer. This chain links TRBV30 with TRBJ1-3, with 7 bases lining up with TRBD1. The starting material was CD4+ or CD8+ T cells sorted from blood, obtained in a trial of the OX40 agonist ivuxolimab. CDR3 sequence: CAWNQGGDGNTIYF. The CDR3 DNA reads TGTGCCTGGAATCAGGGGGGAGACGGAAACACCATATATTTT. Together with reference TRBV30 and TRBJ1-3, the CDR3 gives the full variable domain: SQTIHQWPATLVQPVGSPLSLECTVEGTSNPNLYWYRQAAGRGLQLLFYSVGIGQISSEVPQNLSASRPQDRQFILSSKKLLLSDSGFYLCAWNQGGDGNTIYFGEGSWLTVV.